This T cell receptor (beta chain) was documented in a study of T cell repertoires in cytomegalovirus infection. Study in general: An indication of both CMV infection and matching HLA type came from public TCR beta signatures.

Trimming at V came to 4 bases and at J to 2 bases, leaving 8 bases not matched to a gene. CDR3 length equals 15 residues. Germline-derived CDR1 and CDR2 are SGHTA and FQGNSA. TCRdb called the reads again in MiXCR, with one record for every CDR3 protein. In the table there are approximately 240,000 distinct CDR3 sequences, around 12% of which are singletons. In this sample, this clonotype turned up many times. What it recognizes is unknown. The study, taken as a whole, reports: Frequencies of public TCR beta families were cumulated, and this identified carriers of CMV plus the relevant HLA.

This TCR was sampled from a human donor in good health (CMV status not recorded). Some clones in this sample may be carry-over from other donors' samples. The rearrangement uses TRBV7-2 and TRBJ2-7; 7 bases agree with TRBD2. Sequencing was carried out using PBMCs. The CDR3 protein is CASSSGRGGTYEQYF. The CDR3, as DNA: TGTGCCAGCAGCTCCGGACGGGGAGGGACCTACGAGCAGTACTTC.